These 5 T cell receptor beta chains were all obtained from the same sample, sequenced in a study of CD4 T cells in relation to SARS-CoV-2 and coronaviruses (dated by TCRdb to about 2021). Receptors were amplified or captured by the immunoSEQ multiplex PCR assay. TCRdb provides this immuneACCESS table in a form limited to in-frame rearrangements. Some clones are lacking; in checked studies, under half of them reflect an unresolved V gene, and why the rest are absent is not known. The sample table holds roughly 30,000 clones, of which about 78% were seen once. The top ten hold 16% of the sample. No antigen has been identified for these receptors. CD4+ T cells from unexposed donors were collected before the COVID-19 pandemic (2011-2018). The EasySep CD4+ T cell isolation kit was used to isolate CD4+ T cells once the cultures had run for approximately ten days. The sequenced sample was CD4+ T cells from PBMCs, cultured in vitro. These receptors all come from a human donor in good health.

The chain is built from TRBV19 and TRBJ2-7, with TRBD2 matching 9 bases. This CDR3 region has 13 residues. CDR1 is LNHDA and CDR2 is SQIVND in the germline V gene (reference sequence). The J segment lost 3 bases and the V segment lost 5 bases, leaving 2 bases of the junction unmatched. Written as DNA, the CDR3 is TGTGCCAGTAGTCTAGCGGGGAGCTACGAGCAGTACTTC. Its translation is CASSLAGSYEQYF.

J is TRBJ2-2 and V is TRBV6-5; 7 nucleotides line up with TRBD2. This CDR3 comprises 14 residues. Germline CDR1 is MNHEY and CDR2 is SVGAGI. V dropped 5 bases and J dropped 6; count of bases not matched to a gene: 6. As DNA, the CDR3 is TGTGCCAGCAGTCGGGGGGATTCTCCCGGGGAGCTGTTTTTT. Residues: CASSRGDSPGELFF.

The V call is TRBV3-1 (or the pseudogene TRBV3-2), the J call TRBJ1-4, with 9 bases that match TRBD1. The CDR3 has 14 amino acids. Germline CDR1 and CDR2: LGHDT and YNNKEL (reference sequence). V trimming: 4 bases; J trimming: 7 bases; junction bases outside the gene matches: 4. The CDR3, as DNA: TGTGCCAGCAGCCGCGGGACAGGGAGTGAAAAACTGTTTTTT. Its protein is CASSRGTGSEKLFF.

V gene TRBV7-2 combines with J gene TRBJ1-6, with unresolved D. V lost 8 bases and J 5 bases, leaving 10 bases between the germline ends. CDR1 and CDR2 (germline): SGHTA, FQGNSA. The CDR3 consists of 13 residues. The DNA for the CDR3 is TGTGCCAGCGCAGTCCATGATAATTCACCCCTCCACTTT. This gives the protein CASAVHDNSPLHF.

This chain links TRBV19 with TRBJ1-4, with D possibly TRBD1 on 6 matching bases. This CDR3 has 15 amino acids. The germline V and J ends were trimmed by 5 bases and 11 bases, with 21 bases remaining between them. CDR1 and CDR2 (germline): LNHDA, SQIVND (reference sequence). The CDR3 DNA reads TGTGCCAGTAGTTTGGACAGAGCGTCGTCTGAGAAACTGTTTTTT. This codes for CASSLDRASSEKLFF.